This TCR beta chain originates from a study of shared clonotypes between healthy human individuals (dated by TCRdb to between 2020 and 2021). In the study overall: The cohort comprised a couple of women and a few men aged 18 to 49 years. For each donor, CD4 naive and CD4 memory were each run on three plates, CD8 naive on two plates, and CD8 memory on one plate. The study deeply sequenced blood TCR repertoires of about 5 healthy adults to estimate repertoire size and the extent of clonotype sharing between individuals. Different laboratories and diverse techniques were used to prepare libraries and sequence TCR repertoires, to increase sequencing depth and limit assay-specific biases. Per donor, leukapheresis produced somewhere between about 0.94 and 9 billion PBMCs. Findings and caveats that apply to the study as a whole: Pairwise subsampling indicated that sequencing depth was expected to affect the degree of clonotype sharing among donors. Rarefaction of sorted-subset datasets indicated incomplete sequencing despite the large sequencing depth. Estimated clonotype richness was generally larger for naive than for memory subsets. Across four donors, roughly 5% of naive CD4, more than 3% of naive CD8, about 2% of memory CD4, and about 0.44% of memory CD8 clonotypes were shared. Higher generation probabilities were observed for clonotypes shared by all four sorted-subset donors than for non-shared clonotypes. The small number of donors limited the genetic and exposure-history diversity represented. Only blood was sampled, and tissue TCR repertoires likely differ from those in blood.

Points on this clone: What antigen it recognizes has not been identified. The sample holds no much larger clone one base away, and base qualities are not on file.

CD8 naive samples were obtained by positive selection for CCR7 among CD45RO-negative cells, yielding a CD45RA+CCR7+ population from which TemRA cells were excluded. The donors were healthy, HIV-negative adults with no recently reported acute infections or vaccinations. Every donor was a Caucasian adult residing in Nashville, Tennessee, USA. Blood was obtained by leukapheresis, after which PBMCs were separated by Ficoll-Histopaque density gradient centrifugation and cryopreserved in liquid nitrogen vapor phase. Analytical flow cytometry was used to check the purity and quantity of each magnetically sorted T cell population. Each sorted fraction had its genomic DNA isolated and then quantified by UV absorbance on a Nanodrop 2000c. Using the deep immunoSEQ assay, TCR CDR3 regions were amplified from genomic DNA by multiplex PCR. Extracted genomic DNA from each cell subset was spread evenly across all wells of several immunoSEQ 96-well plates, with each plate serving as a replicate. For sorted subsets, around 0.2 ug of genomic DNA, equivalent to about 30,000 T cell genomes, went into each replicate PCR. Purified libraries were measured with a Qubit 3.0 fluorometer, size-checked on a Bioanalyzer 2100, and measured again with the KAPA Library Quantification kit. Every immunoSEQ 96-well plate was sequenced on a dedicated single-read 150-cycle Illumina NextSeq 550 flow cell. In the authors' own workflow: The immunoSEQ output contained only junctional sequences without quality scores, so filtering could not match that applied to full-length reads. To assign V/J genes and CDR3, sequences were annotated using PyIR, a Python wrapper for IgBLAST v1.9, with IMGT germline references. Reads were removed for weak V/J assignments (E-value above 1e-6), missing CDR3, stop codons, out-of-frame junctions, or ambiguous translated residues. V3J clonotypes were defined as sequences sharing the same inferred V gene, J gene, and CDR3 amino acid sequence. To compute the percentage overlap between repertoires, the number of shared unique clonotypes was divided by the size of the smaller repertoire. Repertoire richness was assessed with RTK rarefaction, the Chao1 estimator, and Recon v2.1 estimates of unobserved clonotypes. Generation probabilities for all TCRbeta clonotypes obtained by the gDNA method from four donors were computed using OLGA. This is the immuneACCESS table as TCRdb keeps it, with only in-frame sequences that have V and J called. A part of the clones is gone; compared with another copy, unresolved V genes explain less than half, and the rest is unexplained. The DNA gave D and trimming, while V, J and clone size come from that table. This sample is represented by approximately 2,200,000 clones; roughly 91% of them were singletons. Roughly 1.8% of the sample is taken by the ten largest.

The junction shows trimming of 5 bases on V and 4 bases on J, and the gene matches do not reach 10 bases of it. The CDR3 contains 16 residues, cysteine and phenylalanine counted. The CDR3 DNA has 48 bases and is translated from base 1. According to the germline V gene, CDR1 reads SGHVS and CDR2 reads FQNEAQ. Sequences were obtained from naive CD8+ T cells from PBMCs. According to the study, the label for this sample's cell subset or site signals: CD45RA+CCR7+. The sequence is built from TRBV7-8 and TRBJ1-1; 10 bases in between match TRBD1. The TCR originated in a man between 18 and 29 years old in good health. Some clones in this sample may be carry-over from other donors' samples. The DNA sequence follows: TGTGCCAGCAGCCCCGGGACAGGGGTGGATGGCACTGAAGCTTTCTTT. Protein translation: CASSPGTGVDGTEAFF.